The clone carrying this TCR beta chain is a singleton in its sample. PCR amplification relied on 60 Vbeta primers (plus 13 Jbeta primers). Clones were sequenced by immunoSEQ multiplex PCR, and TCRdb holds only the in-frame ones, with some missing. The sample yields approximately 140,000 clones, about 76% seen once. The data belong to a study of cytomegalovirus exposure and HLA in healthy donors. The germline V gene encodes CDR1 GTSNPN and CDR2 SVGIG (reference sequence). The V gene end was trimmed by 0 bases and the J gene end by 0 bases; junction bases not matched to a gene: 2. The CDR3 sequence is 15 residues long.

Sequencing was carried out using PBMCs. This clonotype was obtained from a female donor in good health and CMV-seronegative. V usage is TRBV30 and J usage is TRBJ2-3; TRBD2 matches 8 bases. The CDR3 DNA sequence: TGTGCCTGGAGTGTCGGGGGGGCTAGCACAGATACGCAGTATTTT. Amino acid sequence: CAWSVGGASTDTQYF.